This T cell receptor (beta chain) emerged from a study of human T cells and chemical hapten exposure (dated by TCRdb to the early 2020s). Turning to the overall study: For sensitization, 2% DPC in acetone was applied to an approximately 2 cm by approximately 2 cm area of upper inner arm skin. Weekly therapeutic DPC doses were additionally applied to the scalp of patients throughout the approximately 25-week study period. Patch tests used Finn chambers with 0.01% DPC on the upper back, scored after 6 days by International Contact Dermatitis Research Group standards. The mostly female patient cohort included alopecia areata with under or over 50% scalp involvement, alopecia totalis and alopecia universalis. Libraries were pooled for sequencing, and per-sample TCR yields varied mainly because of small differences in library volumes within the pool. The study tracked peripheral blood TCR repertoire changes in vivo during primary and secondary sensitization to the hapten diphenylcyclopropenone (DPC) in alopecia patients. Patient blood was sampled pre-sensitization (week 0) and at 2, 6 and about 24 weeks after DPC sensitization. About 28 alopecia patients gave blood for TCR sequencing at one to four time points (pre-sensitization, 2, 6 and 24 weeks).

The meaning of the sample's time point label: patch test 2, 6 weeks after DPC sensitization. The sample's treatment or condition label, decoded: therapeutic diphenylcyclopropenone sensitization with weekly scalp DPC. At every patch-test visit, the blood draw took place before the patch test was put on. Patients were considered eligible if aged 18 to 70, diagnosed with alopecia and deemed suitable for DPC therapy, and patients were excluded if pregnant. Total RNA was extracted from unfractionated whole blood collected in Tempus Blood RNA tubes. Regarding this clonotype: Its antigen is unknown. Qualities for individual bases were not recorded, and no much larger clone is one base off.

Libraries were built with RACE. The listed sequencing device is NextSeq 500. Library preparation attached unique molecular identifiers to individual cDNA molecules for quantitative, reproducible TCR counting. From each blood RNA sample, both TCR alpha and TCR beta chains were sequenced. Per the source publication's procedure: Samples had a median of roughly 99,000 TCRs, with a range from about 23,224 to 700,000. The Decombinator software suite was used to annotate V, J and CDR3 in the TCR reads. For the PS versus PT1 abundance plots, all samples were subsampled to the same number of TCRs (28,000). TCRs were defined as expanded if absent before sensitization and observed at least eight times at the 2-week time point. TCRdb passed the public sequencing reads through fastp at Q25 and MiXCR, retaining productive beta sequences. Rows merge per CDR3 protein into single entries with the most common DNA and genes. For this entry, the V and J calls and clone size follow TCRdb and not the study's own pipeline. This sample comprises approximately 350,000 distinct CDR3 sequences, around 6% of them detected only once. The top ten clones comprise 4.5% to 6% of the sample.

The CDR3 measures 16 amino acids from cysteine to phenylalanine. Only the CDR3 part of the read is kept: 48 bases, read in frame from the first base. The junction shows trimming of 5 bases on V and 0 bases on J, and the gene matches do not reach 8 bases of it. The germline V gene (reference sequence) provides CDR1 DFQATT and CDR2 SNEGSKA. Summary of the overall study and its limitations: After repeated subsampling, changes were observed in the strength of the expansion versus patch-test correlation and in the threshold at which the correlation became significant. No change with DPC sensitization was found in the number of TCRs above 1 in 1000 frequency, and no evidence of global repertoire structure alterations was found. Because every patient had alopecia, a presumed autoimmune disease, the patients' immune response might differ from that of healthy individuals. Significantly more large CDR3 similarity clusters were formed by expanded TCRs than by pre-sensitization or healthy control sets, consistent with antigen-driven responses. The number of PT1 expanded TCRs positively correlated with patch test score, significant at thresholds 8, 16 and 32 but not 4.

The specimen comprised whole blood, sampled in connection with sensitization to the hapten diphenylcyclopropenone (DPC). The sequence joins TRBV20-1 to TRBJ2-2; 8 nucleotides in the junction match TRBD2. This TCR was recovered from a woman aged 18-29 years with alopecia areata. Some clones in this sample may be carry-over from other donors' samples. The CDR3 sequence is CSAEDAGGSNTGELFF. The sequence in DNA is TGCAGTGCTGAGGACGCGGGGGGATCGAACACCGGGGAGCTGTTTTTT.